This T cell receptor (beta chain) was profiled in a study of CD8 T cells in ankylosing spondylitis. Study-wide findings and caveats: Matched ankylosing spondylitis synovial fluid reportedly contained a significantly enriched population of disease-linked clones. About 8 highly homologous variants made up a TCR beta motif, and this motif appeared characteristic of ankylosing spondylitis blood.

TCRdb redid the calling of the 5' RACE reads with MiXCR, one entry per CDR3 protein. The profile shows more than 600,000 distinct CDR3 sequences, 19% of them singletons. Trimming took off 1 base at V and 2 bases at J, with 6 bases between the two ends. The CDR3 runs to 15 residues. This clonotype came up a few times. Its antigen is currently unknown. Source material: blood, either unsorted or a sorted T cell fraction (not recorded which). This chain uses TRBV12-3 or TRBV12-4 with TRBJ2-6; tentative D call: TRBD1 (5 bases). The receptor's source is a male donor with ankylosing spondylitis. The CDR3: CASSLVDTGANVLTF. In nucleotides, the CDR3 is TGTGCCAGCAGTTTAGTGGACACTGGGGCCAACGTCCTGACTTTC.